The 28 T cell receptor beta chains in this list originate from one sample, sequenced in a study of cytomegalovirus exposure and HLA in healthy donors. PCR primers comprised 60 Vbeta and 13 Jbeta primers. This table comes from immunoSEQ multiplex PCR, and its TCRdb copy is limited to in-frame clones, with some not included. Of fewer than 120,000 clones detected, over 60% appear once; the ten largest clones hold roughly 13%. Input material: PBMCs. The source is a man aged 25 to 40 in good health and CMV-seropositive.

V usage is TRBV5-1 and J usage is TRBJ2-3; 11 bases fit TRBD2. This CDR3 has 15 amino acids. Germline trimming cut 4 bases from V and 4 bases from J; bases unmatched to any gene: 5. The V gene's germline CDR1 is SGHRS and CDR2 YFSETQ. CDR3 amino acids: CASSVLAGGPDTQYF. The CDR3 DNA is TGCGCCAGCAGCGTCCTAGCGGGGGGCCCAGATACGCAGTATTTT.

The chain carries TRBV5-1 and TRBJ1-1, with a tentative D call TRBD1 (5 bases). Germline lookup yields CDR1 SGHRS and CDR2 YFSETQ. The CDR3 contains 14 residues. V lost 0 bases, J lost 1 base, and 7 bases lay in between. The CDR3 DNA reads TGCGCCAGCAGCTTGGACGGACAGAACACTGAAGCTTTCTTT. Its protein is CASSLDGQNTEAFF.

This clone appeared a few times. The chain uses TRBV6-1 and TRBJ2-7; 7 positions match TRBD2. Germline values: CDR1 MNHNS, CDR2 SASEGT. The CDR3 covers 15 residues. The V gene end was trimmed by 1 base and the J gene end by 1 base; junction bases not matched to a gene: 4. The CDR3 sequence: CASSEGGGMSYEQYF. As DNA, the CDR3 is TGTGCCAGCAGTGAAGGGGGGGGAATGTCCTACGAGCAGTACTTC.

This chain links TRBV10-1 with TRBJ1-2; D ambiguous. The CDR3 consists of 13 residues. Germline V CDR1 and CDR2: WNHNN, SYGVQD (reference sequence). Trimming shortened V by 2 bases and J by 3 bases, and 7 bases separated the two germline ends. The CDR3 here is CASSERSDYGYTF. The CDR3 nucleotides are TGCGCCAGCAGTGAGAGGAGTGACTATGGCTACACCTTC.

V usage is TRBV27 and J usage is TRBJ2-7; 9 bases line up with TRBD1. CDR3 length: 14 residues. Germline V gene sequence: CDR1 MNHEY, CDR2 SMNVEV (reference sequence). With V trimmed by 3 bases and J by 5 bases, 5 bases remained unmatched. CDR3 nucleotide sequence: TGTGCCAGCAGTTTCTCGGGACAGGGTGACGAGCAGTACTTC. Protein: CASSFSGQGDEQYF.

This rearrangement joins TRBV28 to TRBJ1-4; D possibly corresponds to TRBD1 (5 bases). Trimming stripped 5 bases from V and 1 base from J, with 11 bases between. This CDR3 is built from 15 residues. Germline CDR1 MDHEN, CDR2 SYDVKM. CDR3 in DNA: TGTGCCAGCAGTCTCCTCCAGGGAACTAATGAAAAACTGTTTTTT. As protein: CASSLLQGTNEKLFF.

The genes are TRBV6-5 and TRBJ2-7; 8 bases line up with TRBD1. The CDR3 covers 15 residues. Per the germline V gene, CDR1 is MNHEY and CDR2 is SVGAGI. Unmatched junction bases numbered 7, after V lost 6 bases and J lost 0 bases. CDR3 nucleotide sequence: TGTGCCAGCAGAGGGGGACAGGCCATCTCCTACGAGCAGTACTTC. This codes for CASRGGQAISYEQYF.

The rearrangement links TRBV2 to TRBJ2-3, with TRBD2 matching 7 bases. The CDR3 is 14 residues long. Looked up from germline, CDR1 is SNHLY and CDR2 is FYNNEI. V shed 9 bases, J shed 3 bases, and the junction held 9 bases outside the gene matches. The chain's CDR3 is CASGAGRGTDTQYF. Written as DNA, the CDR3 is TGTGCCAGTGGGGCAGGGCGGGGGACAGATACGCAGTATTTT.

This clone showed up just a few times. CDR3 sequence: CASSLDRLPGELFF. CDR3 nucleotides: TGTGCCAGCAGCTTGGATAGGCTCCCGGGTGAGCTGTTTTTT. This chain connects TRBV5-4 to TRBJ2-2; D unresolved. Germline V gene data show CDR1 as SGHNT and CDR2 as YYREEE (reference sequence). The CDR3 spans 14 residues. Trimming pared 0 bases from V and 11 bases from J, leaving 14 bases between.

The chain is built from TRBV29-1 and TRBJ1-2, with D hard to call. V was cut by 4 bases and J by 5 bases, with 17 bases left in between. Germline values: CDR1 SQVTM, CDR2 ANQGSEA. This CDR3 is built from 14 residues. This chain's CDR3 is CSVVPLKVGYGYTF. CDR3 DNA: TGCAGCGTTGTCCCCTTGAAGGTCGGGTATGGCTACACCTTC.

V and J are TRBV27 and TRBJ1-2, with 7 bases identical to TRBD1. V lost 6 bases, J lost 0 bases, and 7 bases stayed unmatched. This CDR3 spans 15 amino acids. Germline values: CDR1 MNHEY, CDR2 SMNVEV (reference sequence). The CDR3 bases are TGTGCCAGCAGGCGGACAGGCGGCGCTAACTATGGCTACACCTTC. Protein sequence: CASRRTGGANYGYTF.

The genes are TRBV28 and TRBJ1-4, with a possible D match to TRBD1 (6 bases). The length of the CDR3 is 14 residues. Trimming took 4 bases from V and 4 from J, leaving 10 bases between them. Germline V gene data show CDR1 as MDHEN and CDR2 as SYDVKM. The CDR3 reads CASSSGQINEKLFF. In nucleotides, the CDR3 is TGTGCCAGCAGTTCTGGACAGATTAATGAAAAACTGTTTTTT.

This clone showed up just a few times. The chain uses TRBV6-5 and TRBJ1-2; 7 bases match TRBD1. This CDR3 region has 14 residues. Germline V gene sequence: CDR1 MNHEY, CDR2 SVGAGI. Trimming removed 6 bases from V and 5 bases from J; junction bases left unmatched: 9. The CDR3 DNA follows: TGTGCCAGCAGCTGGGGACAGTTGGGGTATGGCTACACCTTC. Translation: CASSWGQLGYGYTF.

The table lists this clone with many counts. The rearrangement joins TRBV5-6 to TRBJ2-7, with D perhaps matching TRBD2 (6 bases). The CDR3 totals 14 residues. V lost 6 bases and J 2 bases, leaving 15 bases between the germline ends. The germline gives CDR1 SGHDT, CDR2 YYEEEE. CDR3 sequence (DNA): TGTGCCAGCATTTCTTTGAGGGAGGCCTACGAGCAGTACTTC. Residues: CASISLREAYEQYF. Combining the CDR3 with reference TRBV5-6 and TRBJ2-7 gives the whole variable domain DAGVTQSPTHLIKTRGQQVTLRCSPKSGHDTVSWYQQALGQGPQFIFQYYEEEERQRGNFPDRFSGHQFPNYSSELNVNALLLGDSALYLCASISLREAYEQYFGPGTRLTVT.

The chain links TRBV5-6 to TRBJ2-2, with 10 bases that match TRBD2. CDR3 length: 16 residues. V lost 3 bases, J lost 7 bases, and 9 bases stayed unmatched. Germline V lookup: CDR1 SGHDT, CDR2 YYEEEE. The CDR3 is CASSSAGGPRDGELFF. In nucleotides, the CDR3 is TGTGCCAGCAGCTCAGCGGGGGGGCCCCGGGACGGGGAGCTGTTTTTT.

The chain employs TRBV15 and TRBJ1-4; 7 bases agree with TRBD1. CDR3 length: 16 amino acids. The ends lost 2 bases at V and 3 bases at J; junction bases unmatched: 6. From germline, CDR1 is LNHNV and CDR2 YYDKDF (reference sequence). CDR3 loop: CATSRTPGQSNEKLFF. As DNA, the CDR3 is TGTGCCACCAGCAGAACCCCGGGACAGTCTAATGAAAAACTGTTTTTT.

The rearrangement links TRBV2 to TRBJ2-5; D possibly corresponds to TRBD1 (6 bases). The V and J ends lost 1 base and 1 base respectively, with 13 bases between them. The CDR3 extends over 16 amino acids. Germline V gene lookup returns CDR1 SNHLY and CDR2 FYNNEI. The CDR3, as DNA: TGTGCCAGCAGTGAAGAGGGACACTCTCGCCAAGAGACCCAGTACTTC. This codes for CASSEEGHSRQETQYF. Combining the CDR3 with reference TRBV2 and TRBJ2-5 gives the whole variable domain EPEVTQTPSHQVTQMGQEVILRCVPISNHLYFYWYRQILGQKVEFLVSFYNNEISEKSEIFDDQFSVERPDGSNFTLKIRSTKLEDSAMYFCASSEEGHSRQETQYFGPGTRLLVL.

CDR3 bases: TGTGCCAGCAGTGAGACAGGGCACCCCTACGAGCAGTACTTC. This sequence encodes CASSETGHPYEQYF. The chain joins TRBV2 to TRBJ2-7, with 7 bases that match TRBD1. Per germline, CDR1 SNHLY and CDR2 FYNNEI. V was pared by 3 bases and J by 2 bases, with 4 bases of the junction left unmatched. The CDR3 totals 14 residues.

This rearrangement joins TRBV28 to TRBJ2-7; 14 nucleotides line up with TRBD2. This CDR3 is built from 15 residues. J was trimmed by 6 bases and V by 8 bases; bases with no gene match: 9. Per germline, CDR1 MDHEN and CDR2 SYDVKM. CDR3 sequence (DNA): TGTGCCAGCCGAGAGACTAGCGGGGGGGCCTTCGAGCAGTACTTC. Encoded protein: CASRETSGGAFEQYF.

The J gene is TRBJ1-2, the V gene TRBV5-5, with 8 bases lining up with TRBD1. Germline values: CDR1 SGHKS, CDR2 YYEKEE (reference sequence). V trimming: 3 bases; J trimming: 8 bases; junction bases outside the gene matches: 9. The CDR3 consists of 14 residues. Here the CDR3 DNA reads TGTGCCAGCAGCTCATTAACAGGGGGAGGAGGCTACACCTTC. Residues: CASSSLTGGGGYTF.

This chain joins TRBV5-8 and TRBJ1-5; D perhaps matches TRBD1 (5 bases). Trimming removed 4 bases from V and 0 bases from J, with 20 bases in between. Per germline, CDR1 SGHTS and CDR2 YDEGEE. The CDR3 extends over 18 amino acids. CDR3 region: CASSPPGGTSYSNQPQHF. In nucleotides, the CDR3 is TGTGCCAGCAGCCCGCCGGGGGGGACCTCATATAGCAATCAGCCCCAGCATTTT.

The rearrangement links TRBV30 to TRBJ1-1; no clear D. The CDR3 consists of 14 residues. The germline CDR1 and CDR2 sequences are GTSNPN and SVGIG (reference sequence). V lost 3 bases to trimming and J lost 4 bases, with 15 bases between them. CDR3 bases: TGTGCCTGGAGGTCGCCCCCAGCGGGCACTGAAGCTTTCTTT. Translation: CAWRSPPAGTEAFF. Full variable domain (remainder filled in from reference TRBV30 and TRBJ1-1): SQTIHQWPATLVQPVGSPLSLECTVEGTSNPNLYWYRQAAGRGLQLLFYSVGIGQISSEVPQNLSASRPQDRQFILSSKKLLLSDSGFYLCAWRSPPAGTEAFFGQGTRLTVV.

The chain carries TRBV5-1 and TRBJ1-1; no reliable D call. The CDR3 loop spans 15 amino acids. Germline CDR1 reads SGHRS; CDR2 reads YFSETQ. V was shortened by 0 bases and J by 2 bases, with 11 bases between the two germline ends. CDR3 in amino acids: CASSLAGLANTEAFF. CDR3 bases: TGCGCCAGCAGCTTGGCCGGGTTGGCTAACACTGAAGCTTTCTTT.

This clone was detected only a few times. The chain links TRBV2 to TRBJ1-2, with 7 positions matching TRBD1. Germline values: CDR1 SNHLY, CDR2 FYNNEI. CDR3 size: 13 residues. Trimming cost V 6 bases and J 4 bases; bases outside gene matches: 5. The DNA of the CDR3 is TGTGCCAGCAGAGCAGGGGGTGGCTATGGCTACACCTTC. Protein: CASRAGGGYGYTF.

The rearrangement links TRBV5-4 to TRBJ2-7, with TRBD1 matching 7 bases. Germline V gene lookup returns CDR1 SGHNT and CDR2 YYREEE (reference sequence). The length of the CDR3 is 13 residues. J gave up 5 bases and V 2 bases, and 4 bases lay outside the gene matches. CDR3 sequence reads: CASSFQGVDEQYF. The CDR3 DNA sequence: TGTGCCAGCAGCTTCCAGGGGGTGGACGAGCAGTACTTC.

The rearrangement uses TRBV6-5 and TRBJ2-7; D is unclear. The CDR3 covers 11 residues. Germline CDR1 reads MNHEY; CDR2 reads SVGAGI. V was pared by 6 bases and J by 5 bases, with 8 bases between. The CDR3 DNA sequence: TGTGCCAGCAGCGCCCAGGACGAGCAGTACTTC. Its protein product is CASSAQDEQYF.

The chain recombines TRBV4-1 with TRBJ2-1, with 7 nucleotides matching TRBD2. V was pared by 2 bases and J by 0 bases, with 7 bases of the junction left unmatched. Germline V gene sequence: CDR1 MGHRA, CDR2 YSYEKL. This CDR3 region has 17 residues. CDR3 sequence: CASSQYLAGYSYNEQFF. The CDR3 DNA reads TGCGCCAGCAGCCAATACTTAGCGGGTTACTCCTACAATGAGCAGTTCTTC.

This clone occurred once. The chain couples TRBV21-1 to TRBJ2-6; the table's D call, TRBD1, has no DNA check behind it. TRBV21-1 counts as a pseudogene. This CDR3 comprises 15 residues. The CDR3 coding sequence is TGTGCCAGCAGCAACAGGGGGCCTGGGGCCAACGTCCTGACTTTC. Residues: CASSNRGPGANVLTF.